The 19 T cell receptor beta chains presented below share a single source sample, sequenced in a study of T cell repertoires in cytomegalovirus infection. TCRdb reprocessed the reads via MiXCR and lists one record per CDR3 protein. In the table there are hundreds of thousands of distinct CDR3 sequences, 20% to 30% of which are singletons. Material: CD8+ T cells from PBMCs. The receptors were sampled from a human donor in good health (CMV status not recorded). Some clones in this sample may be carry-over from other donors' samples.

Notes on this clonotype: Being one base from a much bigger clone, this may be a read error. V gene TRBV7-9 combines with J gene TRBJ1-1; D gene uncertain. The CDR3 is 14 residues long. Per germline, CDR1 SEHNR and CDR2 FQNEAQ (reference sequence). CDR3 in DNA: TGTACCAGCAGCTTAGCTGGCGGGTTGGAGGAAGCTTTCTTT. Translated: CTSSLAGGLEEAFF.

V gene TRBV15 combines with J gene TRBJ1-1, with D unresolved. The V gene lost 2 bases and the J gene lost 4 bases, with 11 bases spanning the gap. Per the germline V gene, CDR1 is LNHNV and CDR2 is YYDKDF (reference sequence). The CDR3 is 14 amino acids. The CDR3 DNA sequence: TGTGCCACCAGCAGACGAACACCAGGCACTGAAGCTTTCTTT. Amino acids: CATSRRTPGTEAFF.

The rearrangement links TRBV7-9 to TRBJ2-5; tentatively, D is TRBD2 (6 bases). This CDR3 has 13 amino acids. Trimming removed 3 bases from V and 5 bases from J, with 10 bases in between. The V gene's germline CDR1 is SEHNR and CDR2 FQNEAQ (reference sequence). The CDR3 DNA sequence: TGTGCCAGCAGCTTCGGACGGGAGGAGACCCAGTACTTC. The encoded protein is CASSFGREETQYF.

Ten or more counts support this clonotype. The chain couples TRBV12-3 or TRBV12-4 to TRBJ2-1; 7 positions agree with TRBD2. The CDR3 totals 14 residues. V trimming: 7 bases; J trimming: 3 bases; junction bases outside the gene matches: 6. CDR3 in DNA: TGTGCCAGCACTGGGGACTATAACTACAATGAGCAGTTCTTC. Amino acid sequence: CASTGDYNYNEQFF.

This chain connects TRBV28 to TRBJ2-3; 16 nucleotides line up with TRBD2. The length of the CDR3 is 18 residues. The trim removed 7 bases at V and 0 bases at J, leaving 7 bases unmatched. Germline V gives CDR1 MDHEN, CDR2 SYDVKM. The CDR3 region is CASTSGTSGGASTDTQYF. The CDR3 bases are TGTGCCAGCACCTCCGGGACTAGCGGGGGGGCGAGCACAGATACGCAGTATTTT.

The V and J genes are TRBV15 and TRBJ2-3; tentatively, D is TRBD1 (6 bases). The J call may be mistaken, given a closer DNA end match to TRBJ1-5. The CDR3 is made up of 15 amino acids. The V gene's germline CDR1 is LNHNV and CDR2 YYDKDF (reference sequence). Here the CDR3 DNA reads TGTGCCACCAGCAGCTTGGGGGCTAGCACAGATACGCAGCATTTT. Its protein is CATSSLGASTDTQHF.

This clonotype was counted ten times or more. The chain recombines TRBV7-9 with TRBJ2-5, with a weak D call TRBD1 (5 bases). The V gene lost 5 bases and the J gene lost 6 bases, with 13 bases spanning the gap. The CDR3 sequence is 13 residues long. The germline V gene has CDR1 SEHNR and CDR2 FQNEAQ (reference sequence). The CDR3 reads CASSPGHLQTQYF. The CDR3 region has the DNA TGTGCCAGCAGCCCCGGACACCTTCAGACCCAGTACTTC.

In DNA form, the CDR3 reads TGTGCCAGCAGCCAAACGGTAGACAGGTTATCAGAGTCCCAGCATTTT. The encoded protein is CASSQTVDRLSESQHF. This chain links TRBV7-3 with TRBJ1-5; TRBD1 might be the D (6 bases). Germline CDR1 is SGHTA and CDR2 is FQGTGA. Deletions cut 5 bases from V and 11 bases from J, with 25 bases between. The CDR3 length is 16 residues. The full variable domain, completed using reference TRBV7-3 and TRBJ1-5, is GAGVSQTPSNKVTEKGKYVELRCDPISGHTALYWYRQSLGQGPEFLIYFQGTGAADDSGLPNDRFFAVRPEGSVSTLKIQRTERGDSAVYLCASSQTVDRLSESQHFGDGTRLSIL.

This rearrangement joins TRBV7-3 to TRBJ2-7; D not resolved. Trimming removed 5 bases from V and 1 base from J, with 15 bases in between. The germline gives CDR1 SGHTA, CDR2 FQGTGA. There are 15 residues in the CDR3. Here the CDR3 reads CASSNLPRYSYEQYF. In DNA, the CDR3 is TGTGCCAGCAGCAATTTACCCCGATATTCCTACGAGCAGTACTTC.

The V and J genes are TRBV2 and TRBJ2-1; maybe TRBD1 (5 bases). Germline loops: CDR1 SNHLY, CDR2 FYNNEI. This CDR3 comprises 16 residues. Deletions cut 2 bases from V and 2 bases from J, with 13 bases between. The CDR3 DNA is TGTGCCAGCAGTGAAAGTGGGGCCTCAACCTACAATGAGCAGTTCTTC. Translation gives CASSESGASTYNEQFF.

There are many counts of this clonotype. This chain joins TRBV11-2 and TRBJ2-2; 10 nucleotides line up with TRBD2. The CDR3 runs to 16 residues. J was trimmed by 6 bases and V by 5 bases; bases with no gene match: 9. Germline V lookup: CDR1 SGHAT, CDR2 FQNNGV. CDR3 residues: CASSAYSGTSAGELFF. CDR3 bases: TGTGCCAGCAGCGCGTACTCCGGGACTAGCGCCGGGGAGCTGTTTTTT.

The sample holds many counts of this clonotype. The rearrangement uses TRBV7-9 and TRBJ2-3, with a possible D match to TRBD2 (6 bases). Germline V gene data show CDR1 as SEHNR and CDR2 as FQNEAQ (reference sequence). V was trimmed by 5 bases and J by 3 bases, leaving 12 bases between them. There are 14 residues in the CDR3. The CDR3 nucleotides are TGTGCCAGCAGCCACGCGACTAGGACAGATACGCAGTATTTT. It yields the protein CASSHATRTDTQYF.

The chain joins TRBV6-5 to TRBJ2-5; D call uncertain. Per germline, CDR1 MNHEY and CDR2 SVGAGI. The CDR3 totals 13 residues. The V and J ends lost 5 bases and 4 bases respectively, with 11 bases between them. CDR3 DNA sequence: TGTGCCAGCAGTCCTGTGAGGCGAGAGACCCAGTACTTC. Protein sequence: CASSPVRRETQYF.

This clonotype was counted only a few times. This chain links TRBV7-9 with TRBJ2-5, with D possibly TRBD1 on 5 matching bases. CDR3 length: 14 amino acids. The V gene lost 5 bases and the J gene lost 5 bases, with 15 bases spanning the gap. CDR1 SEHNR and CDR2 FQNEAQ come from the germline V gene (reference sequence). The CDR3 is CASSDNGAGETQYF. The CDR3 DNA reads TGTGCCAGCAGCGACAATGGGGCAGGGGAGACCCAGTACTTC.

This clonotype was recorded a few times. The chain uses TRBV28 and TRBJ2-2, with D unresolved. The germline V gene encodes CDR1 MDHEN and CDR2 SYDVKM. This CDR3 contains 16 residues. V shed 3 bases and J shed 0 bases, with 11 bases lying between them. CDR3 sequence reads: CASSFRYTANTGELFF. CDR3 nucleotides: TGTGCCAGCAGTTTCAGATACACAGCGAACACCGGGGAGCTGTTTTTT.

At least ten counts were recorded for this clonotype. The rearrangement joins TRBV6-6 to TRBJ2-7; 9 bases map to TRBD1. The germline V gene encodes CDR1 MNHNY and CDR2 SVGAGI (reference sequence). The CDR3 runs 14 residues. Trimming took 7 bases from V and 3 from J; bases not matched to a gene: 7. The CDR3 region is CASTQDRGFYEQYF. CDR3 nucleotide sequence: TGTGCCAGCACCCAAGACAGGGGGTTCTACGAGCAGTACTTC.

The V gene is TRBV11-2, the J gene TRBJ2-7; a possible D gene is TRBD2 (6 bases). Germline V gene lookup returns CDR1 SGHAT and CDR2 FQNNGV. The CDR3 runs 14 residues. V was pared by 5 bases and J by 7 bases, with 18 bases between. This chain's CDR3 is CASSTSHREREQYF. The CDR3, as DNA: TGTGCCAGCAGCACAAGCCACCGGGAGAGGGAGCAGTACTTC. Full variable domain (rest looked up from reference TRBV11-2 and TRBJ2-7): EAGVAQSPRYKIIEKRQSVAFWCNPISGHATLYWYQQILGQGPKLLIQFQNNGVVDDSQLPKDRFSAERLKGVDSTLKIQPAKLEDSAVYLCASSTSHREREQYFGPGTRLTVT.

This chain links TRBV2 with TRBJ2-7; D gene unclear. This CDR3 is 14 amino acids long. The germline V gene has CDR1 SNHLY and CDR2 FYNNEI. The V end lost 0 bases, the J end lost 3 bases, and 9 bases lay between the germline ends. CDR3 in amino acids: CASSEARPLYEQYF. The CDR3 DNA reads TGTGCCAGCAGTGAAGCGCGTCCTCTCTACGAGCAGTACTTC.

This clonotype was seen a few times. J is TRBJ1-5 and V is TRBV23-1; D remains ambiguous. TRBV23-1 is an ORF, and what it does is uncertain. CDR3 length: 12 residues. The V end was cut by 3 bases, the J end by 6 bases, with 6 bases between. This CDR3 is CASSHHPQPQHF. Here the CDR3 DNA reads TGCGCCAGCAGTCATCACCCTCAGCCCCAGCATTTT.